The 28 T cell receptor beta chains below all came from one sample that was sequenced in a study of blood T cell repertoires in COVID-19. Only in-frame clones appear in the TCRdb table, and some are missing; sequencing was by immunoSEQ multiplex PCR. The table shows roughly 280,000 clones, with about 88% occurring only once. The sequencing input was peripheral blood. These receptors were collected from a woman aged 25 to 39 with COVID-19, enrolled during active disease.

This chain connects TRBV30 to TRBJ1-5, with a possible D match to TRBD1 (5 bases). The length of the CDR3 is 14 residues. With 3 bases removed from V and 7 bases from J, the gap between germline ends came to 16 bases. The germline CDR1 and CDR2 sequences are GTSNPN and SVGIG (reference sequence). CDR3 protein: CAWSWQGVVQPQHF. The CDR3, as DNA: TGTGCCTGGAGCTGGCAGGGTGTAGTACAGCCCCAGCATTTT.

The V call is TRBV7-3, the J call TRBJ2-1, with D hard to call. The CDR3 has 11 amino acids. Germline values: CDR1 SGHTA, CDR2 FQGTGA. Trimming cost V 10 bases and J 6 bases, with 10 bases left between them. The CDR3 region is CATRSGNEQFF. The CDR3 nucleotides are TGTGCCACCAGGTCGGGCAATGAGCAGTTCTTC.

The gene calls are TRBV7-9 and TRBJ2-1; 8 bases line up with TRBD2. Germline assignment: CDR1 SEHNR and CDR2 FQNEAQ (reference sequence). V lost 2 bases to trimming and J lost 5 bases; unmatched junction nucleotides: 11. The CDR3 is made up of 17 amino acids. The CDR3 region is CASSLNSLAGWNNEQFF. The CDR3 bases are TGTGCCAGCAGCTTAAACAGTTTAGCGGGATGGAACAATGAGCAGTTCTTC.

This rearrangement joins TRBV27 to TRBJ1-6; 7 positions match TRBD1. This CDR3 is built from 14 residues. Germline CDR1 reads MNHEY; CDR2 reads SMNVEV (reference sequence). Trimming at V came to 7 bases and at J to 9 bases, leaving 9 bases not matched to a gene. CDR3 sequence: CASTLTGVGSPLHF. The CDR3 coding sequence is TGTGCCAGCACACTAACAGGGGTGGGTTCACCCCTCCACTTT.

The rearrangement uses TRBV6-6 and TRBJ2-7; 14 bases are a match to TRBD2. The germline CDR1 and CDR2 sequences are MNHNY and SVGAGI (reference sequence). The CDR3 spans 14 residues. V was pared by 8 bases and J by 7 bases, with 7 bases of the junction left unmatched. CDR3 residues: CASGWGLAGAEQYF. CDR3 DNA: TGTGCCAGCGGCTGGGGACTAGCGGGAGCGGAGCAGTACTTC.

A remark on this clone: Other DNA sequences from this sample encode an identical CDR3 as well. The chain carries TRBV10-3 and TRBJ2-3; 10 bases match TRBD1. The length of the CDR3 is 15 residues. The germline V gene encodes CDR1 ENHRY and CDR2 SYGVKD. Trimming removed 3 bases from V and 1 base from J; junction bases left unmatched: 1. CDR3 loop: CAISEDRGRTDTQYF. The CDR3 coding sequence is TGTGCCATCAGTGAAGACAGGGGGCGCACAGATACGCAGTATTTT.

CDR3 residues: CASSEASQGGEKLFF. The CDR3 DNA follows: TGTGCCAGCAGTGAAGCATCCCAGGGTGGAGAAAAACTGTTTTTT. The V call is TRBV2, the J call TRBJ1-4; D perhaps matches TRBD1 (5 bases). The CDR3 has 15 residues. Germline V CDR1 and CDR2: SNHLY, FYNNEI. The ends were cut back, 0 bases at V and 8 bases at J, with 13 bases in the middle.

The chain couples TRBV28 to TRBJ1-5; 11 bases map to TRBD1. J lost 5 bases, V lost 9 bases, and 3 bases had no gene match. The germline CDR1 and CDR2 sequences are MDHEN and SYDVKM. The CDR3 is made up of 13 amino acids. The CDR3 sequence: CASGTGGYQPQHF. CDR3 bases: TGTGCCAGTGGGACAGGGGGATATCAGCCCCAGCATTTT. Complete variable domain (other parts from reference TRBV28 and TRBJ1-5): DVKVTQSSRYLVKRTGEKVFLECVQDMDHENMFWYRQDPGLGLRLIYFSYDVKMKEKGDIPEGYSVSREKKERFSLILESASTNQTSMYLCASGTGGYQPQHFGDGTRLSIL.

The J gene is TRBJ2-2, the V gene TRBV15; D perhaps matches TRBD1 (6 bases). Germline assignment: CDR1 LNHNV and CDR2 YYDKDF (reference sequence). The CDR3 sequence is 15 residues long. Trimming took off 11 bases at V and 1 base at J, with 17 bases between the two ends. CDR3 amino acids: CASLQGGRNTGELFF. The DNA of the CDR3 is TGTGCCTCCTTACAGGGCGGTAGGAACACCGGGGAGCTGTTTTTT. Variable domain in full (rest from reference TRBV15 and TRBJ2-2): DAMVIQNPRYQVTQFGKPVTLSCSQTLNHNVMYWYQQKSSQAPKLLFHYYDKDFNNEADTPDNFQSRRPNTSFCFLDIRSPGLGDTAMYLCASLQGGRNTGELFFGEGSRLTVL.

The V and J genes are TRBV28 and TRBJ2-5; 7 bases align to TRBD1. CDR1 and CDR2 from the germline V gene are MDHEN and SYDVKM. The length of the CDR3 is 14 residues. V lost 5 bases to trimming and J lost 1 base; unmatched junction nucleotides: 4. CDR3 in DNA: TGTGCCAGCAGTCGGACAGGACCCCAAGAGACCCAGTACTTC. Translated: CASSRTGPQETQYF. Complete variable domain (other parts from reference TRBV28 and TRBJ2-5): DVKVTQSSRYLVKRTGEKVFLECVQDMDHENMFWYRQDPGLGLRLIYFSYDVKMKEKGDIPEGYSVSREKKERFSLILESASTNQTSMYLCASSRTGPQETQYFGPGTRLLVL.

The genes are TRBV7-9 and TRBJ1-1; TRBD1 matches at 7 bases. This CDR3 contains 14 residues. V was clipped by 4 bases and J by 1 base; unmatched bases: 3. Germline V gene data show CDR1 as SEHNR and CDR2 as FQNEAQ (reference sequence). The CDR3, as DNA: TGTGCCAGCAGCTCGGGACAGTGGAACACTGAAGCTTTCTTT. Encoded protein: CASSSGQWNTEAFF.

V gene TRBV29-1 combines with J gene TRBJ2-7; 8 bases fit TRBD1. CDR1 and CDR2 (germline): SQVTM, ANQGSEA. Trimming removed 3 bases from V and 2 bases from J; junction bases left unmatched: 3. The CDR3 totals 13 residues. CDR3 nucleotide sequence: TGCAGCGTTGATGGACAGGGTACCTACGAGCAGTACTTC. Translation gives CSVDGQGTYEQYF.

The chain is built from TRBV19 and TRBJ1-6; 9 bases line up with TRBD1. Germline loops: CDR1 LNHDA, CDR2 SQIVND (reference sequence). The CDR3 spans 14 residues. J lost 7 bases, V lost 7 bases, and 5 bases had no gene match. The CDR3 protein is CASTTGGLNSPLHF. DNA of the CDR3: TGTGCCAGTACTACAGGGGGCCTCAATTCACCCCTCCACTTT.

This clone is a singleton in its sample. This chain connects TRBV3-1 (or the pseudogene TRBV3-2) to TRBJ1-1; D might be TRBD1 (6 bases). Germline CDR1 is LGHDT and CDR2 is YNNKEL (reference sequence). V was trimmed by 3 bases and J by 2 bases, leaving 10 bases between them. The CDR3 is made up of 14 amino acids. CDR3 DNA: TGTGCCAGCAGCCACGCACAGGGAAACACTGAAGCTTTCTTT. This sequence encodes CASSHAQGNTEAFF.

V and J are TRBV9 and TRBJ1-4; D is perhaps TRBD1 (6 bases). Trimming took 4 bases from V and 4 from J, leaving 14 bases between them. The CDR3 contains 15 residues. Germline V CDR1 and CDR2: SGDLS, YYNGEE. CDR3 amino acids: CASSFQGFGNEKLFF. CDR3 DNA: TGTGCCAGCAGCTTTCAGGGGTTTGGTAATGAAAAACTGTTTTTT.

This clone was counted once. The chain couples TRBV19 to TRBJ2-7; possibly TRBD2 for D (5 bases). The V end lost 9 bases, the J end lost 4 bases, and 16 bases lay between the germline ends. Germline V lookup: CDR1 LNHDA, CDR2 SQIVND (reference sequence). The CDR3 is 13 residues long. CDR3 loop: CASRADPLYEQYF. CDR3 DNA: TGTGCCAGCAGAGCGGACCCCTTATACGAGCAGTACTTC. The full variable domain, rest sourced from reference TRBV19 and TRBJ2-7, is DGGITQSPKYLFRKEGQNVTLSCEQNLNHDAMYWYRQDPGQGLRLIYYSQIVNDFQKGDIAEGYSVSREKKESFPLTVTSAQKNPTAFYLCASRADPLYEQYFGPGTRLTVT.

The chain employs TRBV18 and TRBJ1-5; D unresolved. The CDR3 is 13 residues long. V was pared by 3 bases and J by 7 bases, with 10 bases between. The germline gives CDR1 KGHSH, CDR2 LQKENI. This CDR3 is CASSPDGSQPQHF. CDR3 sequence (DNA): TGTGCCAGCTCACCCGATGGGAGCCAGCCCCAGCATTTT.

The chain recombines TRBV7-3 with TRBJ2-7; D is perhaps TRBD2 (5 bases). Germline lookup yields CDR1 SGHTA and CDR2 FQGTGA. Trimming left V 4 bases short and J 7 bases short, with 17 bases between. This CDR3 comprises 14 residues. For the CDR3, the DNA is TGTGCCAGCAGCTCTGGAGGACGGAACTCAGAGCAGTACTTC. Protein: CASSSGGRNSEQYF.

CDR3 loop: CSAGRGNEKLFF. CDR3 DNA sequence: TGCAGCGCCGGTCGGGGGAACGAAAAACTGTTTTTT. J is TRBJ1-4 and V is TRBV29-1, with a weak D call TRBD1 (5 bases). Looked up from germline, CDR1 is SQVTM and CDR2 is ANQGSEA. The CDR3 consists of 12 residues. Trimming left V 7 bases short and J 8 bases short, with 14 bases between.

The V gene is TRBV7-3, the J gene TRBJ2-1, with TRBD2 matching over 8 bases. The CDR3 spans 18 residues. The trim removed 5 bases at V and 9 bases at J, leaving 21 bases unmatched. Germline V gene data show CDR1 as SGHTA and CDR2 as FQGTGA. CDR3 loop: CASSKRGSGDPPGGEQFF. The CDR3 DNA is TGTGCCAGCAGCAAAAGAGGTAGCGGGGATCCCCCGGGCGGTGAGCAGTTCTTC.

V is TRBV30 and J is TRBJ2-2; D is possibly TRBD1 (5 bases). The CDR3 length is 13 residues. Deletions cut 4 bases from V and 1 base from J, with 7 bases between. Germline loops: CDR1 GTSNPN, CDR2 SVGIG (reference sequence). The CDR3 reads CAWKDKNTGELFF. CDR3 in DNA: TGTGCCTGGAAGGACAAGAACACCGGGGAGCTGTTTTTT.

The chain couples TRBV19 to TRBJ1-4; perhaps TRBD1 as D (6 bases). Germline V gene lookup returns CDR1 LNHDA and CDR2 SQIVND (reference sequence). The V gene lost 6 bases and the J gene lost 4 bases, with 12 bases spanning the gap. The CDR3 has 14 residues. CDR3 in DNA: TGTGCCAGTAGCACTCAGGGGATTAATGAAAAACTGTTTTTT. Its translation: CASSTQGINEKLFF.

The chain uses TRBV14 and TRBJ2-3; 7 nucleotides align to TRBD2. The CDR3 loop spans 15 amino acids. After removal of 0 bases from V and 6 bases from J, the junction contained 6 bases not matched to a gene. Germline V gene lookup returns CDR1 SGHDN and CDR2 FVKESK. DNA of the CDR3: TGTGCCAGCAGCCAAGACGGCGGGAGATCGGATACGCAGTATTTT. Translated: CASSQDGGRSDTQYF.

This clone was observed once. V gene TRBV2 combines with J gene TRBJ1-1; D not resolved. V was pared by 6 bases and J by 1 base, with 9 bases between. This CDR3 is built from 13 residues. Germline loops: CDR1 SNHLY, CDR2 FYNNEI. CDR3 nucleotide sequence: TGTGCCAGCAGCTCTACTTCGAACACTGAAGCTTTCTTT. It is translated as CASSSTSNTEAFF.

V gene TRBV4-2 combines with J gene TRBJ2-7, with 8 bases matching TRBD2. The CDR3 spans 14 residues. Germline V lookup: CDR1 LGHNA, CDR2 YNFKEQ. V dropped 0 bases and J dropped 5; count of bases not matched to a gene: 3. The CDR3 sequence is CASSQETGGDEQYF. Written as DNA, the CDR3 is TGTGCCAGCAGCCAAGAAACGGGAGGGGACGAGCAGTACTTC.

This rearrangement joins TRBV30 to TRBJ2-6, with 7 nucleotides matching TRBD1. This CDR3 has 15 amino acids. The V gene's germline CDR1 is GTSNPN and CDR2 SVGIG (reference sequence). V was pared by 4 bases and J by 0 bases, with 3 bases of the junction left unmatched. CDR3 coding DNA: TGTGCCTGGAACTGGGACAGCTCTGGGGCCAACGTCCTGACTTTC. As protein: CAWNWDSSGANVLTF.

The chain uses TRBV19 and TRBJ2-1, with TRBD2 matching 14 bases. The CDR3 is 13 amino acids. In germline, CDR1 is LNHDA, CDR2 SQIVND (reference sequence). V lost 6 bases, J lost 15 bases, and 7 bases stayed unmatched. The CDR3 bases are TGTGCCAGTAGCCCGGGACTAGCGGGAGATCGGTTCTTC. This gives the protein CASSPGLAGDRFF.

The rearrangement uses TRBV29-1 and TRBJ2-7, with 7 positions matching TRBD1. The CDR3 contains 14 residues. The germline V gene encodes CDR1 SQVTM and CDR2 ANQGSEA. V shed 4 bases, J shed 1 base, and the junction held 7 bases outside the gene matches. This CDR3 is CSVAPGTVSYEQYF. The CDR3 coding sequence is TGCAGCGTTGCCCCCGGGACAGTTTCCTACGAGCAGTACTTC.